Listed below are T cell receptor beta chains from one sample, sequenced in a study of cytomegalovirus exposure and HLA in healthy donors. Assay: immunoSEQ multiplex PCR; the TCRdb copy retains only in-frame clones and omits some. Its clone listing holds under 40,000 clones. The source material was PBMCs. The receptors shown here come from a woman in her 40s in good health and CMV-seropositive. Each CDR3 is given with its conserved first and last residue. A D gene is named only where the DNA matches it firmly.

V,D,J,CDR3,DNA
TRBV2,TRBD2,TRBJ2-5,CASSEDLAGEETQYF,TGTGCCAGCAGTGAAGACCTAGCGGGAGAAGAGACCCAGTACTTC
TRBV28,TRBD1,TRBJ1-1,CASTGQLNTEAFF,TGTGCCAGCACGGGACAGTTGAACACTGAAGCTTTCTTT
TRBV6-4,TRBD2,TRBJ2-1,CASSRLAGTYNEQFF,TGTGCCAGCAGCCGACTAGCGGGAACTTACAATGAGCAGTTCTTC
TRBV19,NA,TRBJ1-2,CASSGEDARGNRGGYTF,TGTGCCAGTAGCGGTGAGGACGCAAGGGGGAATCGAGGTGGCTACACCTTC
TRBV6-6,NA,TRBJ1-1,CASSVKATGNTEAFF,TGTGCCAGCAGTGTTAAGGCGACAGGGAACACTGAAGCTTTCTTT
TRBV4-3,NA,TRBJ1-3,CASSQDRLGGSGNTIYF,TGCGCCAGCAGCCAAGACCGCCTGGGGGGCTCTGGAAACACCATATATTTT
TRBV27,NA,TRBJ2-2,CASSFGGIRDTGELFF,TGTGCCAGCAGTTTCGGAGGGATAAGGGACACCGGGGAGCTGTTTTTT
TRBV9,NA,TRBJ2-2,CASSQQDHLSGELFF,TGTGCCAGCAGCCAACAGGACCACCTAAGCGGGGAGCTGTTTTTT
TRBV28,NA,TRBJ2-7,CASRSTGRAYEQYF,TGTGCCAGCAGATCAACAGGGCGGGCCTACGAGCAGTACTTC
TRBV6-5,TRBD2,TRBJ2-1,CASSLAAAYNEQFF,TGTGCCAGCAGTCTAGCGGCAGCCTACAATGAGCAGTTCTTC
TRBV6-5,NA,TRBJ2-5,CASSYRRSETQYF,TGTGCCAGCAGTTACCGGAGATCAGAGACCCAGTACTTC
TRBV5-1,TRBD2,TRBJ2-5,CASSEFAAGGETQYF,TGCGCCAGCAGTGAATTCGCAGCGGGGGGAGAGACCCAGTACTTC
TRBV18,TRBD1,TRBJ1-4,CASSPRRQGDEKLFF,TGTGCCAGCTCACCAAGGAGACAGGGGGATGAAAAACTGTTTTTT
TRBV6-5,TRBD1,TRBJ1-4,CASSRGTGNEKLFF,TGTGCCAGCAGTCGTGGGACAGGGAATGAAAAACTGTTTTTT
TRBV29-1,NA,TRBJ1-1,CSVSRQGNTEAFF,TGCAGCGTGAGCCGCCAGGGGAACACTGAAGCTTTCTTT
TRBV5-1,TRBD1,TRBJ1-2,CASSSRTGLNYDYTF,TGCGCCAGCAGCTCCCGGACAGGGCTAAATTATGACTACACCTTC
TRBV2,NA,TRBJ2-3,CASREHSSGSTDTQYF,TGTGCCAGCAGGGAGCACAGTTCGGGGAGCACAGATACGCAGTATTTT
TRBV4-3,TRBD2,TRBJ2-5,CASSQEGSGEGLQETQYF,TGCGCCAGCAGCCAAGAGGGGAGCGGGGAGGGTCTGCAAGAGACCCAGTACTTC
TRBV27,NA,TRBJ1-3,CASSSSGSGNTIYF,TGTGCCAGCAGTTCGTCAGGCTCCGGAAACACCATATATTTT
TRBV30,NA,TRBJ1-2,CAWNRDLDYGYTF,TGTGCCTGGAACAGGGATTTGGACTATGGCTACACCTTC
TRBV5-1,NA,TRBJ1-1,CASSLETVNTEAFF,TGCGCCAGCAGCTTGGAGACAGTAAACACTGAAGCTTTCTTT
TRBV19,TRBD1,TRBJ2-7,CASNPGTGGYEQYF,TGTGCCAGTAACCCCGGGACAGGGGGCTACGAGCAGTACTTC
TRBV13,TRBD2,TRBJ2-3,CASLDGGSGGSTDTQYF,TGTGCCAGCCTGGACGGGGGGTCGGGAGGTAGCACAGATACGCAGTATTTT
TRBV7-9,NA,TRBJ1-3,CASSSWGMEDPGNTIYF,TGTGCCAGCAGCTCCTGGGGAATGGAGGATCCTGGAAACACCATATATTTT
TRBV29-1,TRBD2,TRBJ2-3,CSVPSGSLTDTQYF,TGCAGCGTGCCTAGCGGGAGCCTCACAGATACGCAGTATTTT